The sequence of this TCR beta chain was determined in a study of shared clonotypes between healthy human individuals. Overall study: There were three CD4 naive, three CD4 memory, two CD8 naive and one CD8 memory plates per donor.

This clone appeared once. The protocol was immunoSEQ multiplex PCR, while the TCRdb copy is restricted to in-frame clones and leaves out a portion. The sample includes some 2.4 million clones, approximately 93% of them seen just once. All of the donors resided in Nashville, Tennessee, and each was a Caucasian adult. Sequencing was performed on naive CD4+ T cells from PBMCs. Stated subset: CD45RA+ positively selected. The clonotype originates from a man aged 18 to 29 in good health. Some clones in this sample may be carry-over from other donors' samples.

Here the CDR3 DNA reads TGTGCCAGCAGCCTGTACACTCTGGGACAATTTTACTTC. Translating gives CASSLYTLGQFYF. The V call is TRBV14, the J call TRBJ2-5; weak D call: TRBD1 (6 bases). Per germline, CDR1 SGHDN and CDR2 FVKESK. The CDR3 is 13 amino acids. V was pared by 4 bases and J by 14 bases, with 20 bases between. Together with reference TRBV14 and TRBJ2-5, the CDR3 gives the full variable domain: EAGVTQFPSHSVIEKGQTVTLRCDPISGHDNLYWYRRVMGKEIKFLLHFVKESKQDESGMPNNRFLAERTGGTYSTLKVQPAELEDSGVYFCASSLYTLGQFYFGPGTRLLVL.